This T cell receptor beta chain was observed in a study of tissue T cells after allogeneic stem cell transplantation. Study findings and constraints: Shared clones across patients were few; motif clustering revealed tissue-specific shared signatures.

As for this clone: What it recognizes is unknown.

The method was immunoSEQ multiplex PCR; TCRdb's version includes in-frame clones alone and lacks a portion of them. Here the sample spans fewer than 30,000 clones, 73% being singletons. Germline CDR1 and CDR2: SGHTS and YDEGEE. The CDR3 extends over 17 amino acids. V was clipped by 3 bases and J by 5 bases; unmatched bases: 10. The chain employs TRBV5-8 and TRBJ2-1; 11 nucleotides match TRBD2. The input for sequencing was tissue from the ileum, taken at autopsy. The receptor comes from a female donor aged 60 or older with lung cancer. Here the CDR3 reads CASSSWRGTSGHNEQFF. Written as DNA, the CDR3 is TGTGCCAGCAGCTCGTGGAGGGGGACTAGCGGTCACAATGAGCAGTTCTTC.